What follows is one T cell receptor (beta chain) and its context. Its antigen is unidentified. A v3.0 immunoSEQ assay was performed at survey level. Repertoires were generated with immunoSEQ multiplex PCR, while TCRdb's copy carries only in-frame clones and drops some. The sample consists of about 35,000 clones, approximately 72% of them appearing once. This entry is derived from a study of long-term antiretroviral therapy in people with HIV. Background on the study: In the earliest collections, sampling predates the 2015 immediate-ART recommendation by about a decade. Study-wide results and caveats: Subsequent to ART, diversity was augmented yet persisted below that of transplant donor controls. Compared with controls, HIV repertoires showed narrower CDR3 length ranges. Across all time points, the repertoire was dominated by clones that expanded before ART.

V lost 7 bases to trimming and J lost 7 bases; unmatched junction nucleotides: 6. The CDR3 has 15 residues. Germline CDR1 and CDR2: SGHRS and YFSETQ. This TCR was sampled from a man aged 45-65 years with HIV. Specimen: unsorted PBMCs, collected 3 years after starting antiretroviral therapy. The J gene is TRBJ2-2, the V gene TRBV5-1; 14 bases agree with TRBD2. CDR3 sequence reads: CASRGLAGADGELFF. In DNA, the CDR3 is TGCGCCAGCCGGGGACTAGCGGGAGCGGACGGGGAGCTGTTTTTT.